The rows below give T cell receptor beta chains drawn from one sample of a study of shared clonotypes between healthy human individuals. Using immunoSEQ multiplex PCR, the repertoire was profiled, and TCRdb retains in-frame clones only, with some absent. This sample has millions of clones; 85% to 95% occur once, and the top ten carry 0.39%. Sequencing was performed on naive CD4+ T cells from PBMCs. The receptors come from a man between 18 and 35 years old in good health. Some clones in this sample may be carry-over from other donors' samples. Both conserved end residues are part of each CDR3. D genes are given only for firm matches. The size entry is marked missing in some rows and otherwise reads once, few, many or a size class.

j_call: TRBJ2-1; v_call: TRBV9; d_call: TRBD2; clone_size: -; cdr3_nt: TGTGCCAGCAGCTCGCGGCTAGCGGGGACCTCCTACAATGAGCAGTTCTTC; cdr3_aa: CASSSRLAGTSYNEQFF
j_call: TRBJ1-5; v_call: TRBV5-5; d_call: -; clone_size: -; cdr3_nt: TGTGCCAGCAGCTTGGCCGGCCAGGGATCGAATCAGCCCCAGCATTTT; cdr3_aa: CASSLAGQGSNQPQHF
j_call: TRBJ1-5; v_call: TRBV20-1; d_call: -; clone_size: -; cdr3_nt: TGCAGTGCTAGTACCCGCGGGCCCCAGCATTTT; cdr3_aa: CSASTRGPQHF
j_call: TRBJ2-2; v_call: TRBV28; d_call: -; clone_size: -; cdr3_nt: TGTGCCAGCAGAGTAGGAGGGGCAAGCGGGGAGCTGTTTTTT; cdr3_aa: CASRVGGASGELFF
j_call: TRBJ2-7; v_call: TRBV5-6; d_call: TRBD2; clone_size: -; cdr3_nt: TGTGCCAGCAGCTTAGGTTTGGGGGAAAGCGGGAGTAGGTACGAGCAGTACTTC; cdr3_aa: CASSLGLGESGSRYEQYF
j_call: TRBJ2-7; v_call: TRBV5-1; d_call: -; clone_size: once; cdr3_nt: TGCGCCAGCAGCCTACCATCCTACGAGCAGTACTTC; cdr3_aa: CASSLPSYEQYF
j_call: TRBJ2-7; v_call: TRBV6-5; d_call: -; clone_size: few; cdr3_nt: TGTGCCAGCAGTCCGTACCTTAGGCACTACGAGCAGTACTTC; cdr3_aa: CASSPYLRHYEQYF
j_call: TRBJ1-5; v_call: TRBV28; d_call: -; clone_size: -; cdr3_nt: TGTGCCAGCAGCACCCCCCCTAATCAGCCCCAGCATTTT; cdr3_aa: CASSTPPNQPQHF
j_call: TRBJ1-2; v_call: TRBV29-1; d_call: -; clone_size: -; cdr3_nt: TGCAGCGTTGAAGCGGTACTCGGCGGCACCTACACCTTC; cdr3_aa: CSVEAVLGGTYTF
j_call: TRBJ1-2; v_call: TRBV28; d_call: -; clone_size: -; cdr3_nt: TGTGCCAGCAGTTTAGGGACCTTTTATTATGGCTACACCTTC; cdr3_aa: CASSLGTFYYGYTF
j_call: TRBJ2-1; v_call: TRBV10-3; d_call: TRBD2; clone_size: -; cdr3_nt: TGTGCCATCAACCGACTAGCGGGAAGACACAATGAGCAGTTCTTC; cdr3_aa: CAINRLAGRHNEQFF
j_call: TRBJ2-7; v_call: TRBV19; d_call: -; clone_size: -; cdr3_nt: TGTGCCAGTAGTATAGGGCGGCAAGCGGGCCACTTCTACGAGCAGTACTTC; cdr3_aa: CASSIGRQAGHFYEQYF
j_call: TRBJ2-5; v_call: TRBV7-2; d_call: TRBD2; clone_size: -; cdr3_nt: TGTGCCAGCAGCTTAGGACTAGCGGGATATGAGACCCAGTACTTC; cdr3_aa: CASSLGLAGYETQYF
j_call: TRBJ2-2; v_call: TRBV2; d_call: TRBD1; clone_size: -; cdr3_nt: TGTGCCAGCAGTGAAGGGGACAGAAACACCGGGGAGCTGTTTTTT; cdr3_aa: CASSEGDRNTGELFF
j_call: TRBJ2-7; v_call: TRBV25-1; d_call: -; clone_size: -; cdr3_nt: TGTGCCAGCAGTGAACACCGGGACAACCCCTACGAGCAGTACTTC; cdr3_aa: CASSEHRDNPYEQYF
j_call: TRBJ1-5; v_call: TRBV14; d_call: TRBD1; clone_size: -; cdr3_nt: TGTGCCAGCAGCCAAGGCGAGCACCGGGACAGGGCCCCAAGTCAGCCCCAGCATTTT; cdr3_aa: CASSQGEHRDRAPSQPQHF
j_call: TRBJ2-3; v_call: TRBV5-5; d_call: TRBD1; clone_size: -; cdr3_nt: TGTGCCAGCACCCAAGTCATGGGACAGGGCTCTAGCACAGATACGCAGTATTTT; cdr3_aa: CASTQVMGQGSSTDTQYF
j_call: TRBJ2-1; v_call: TRBV7-9; d_call: TRBD1; clone_size: -; cdr3_nt: TGTGCCAGCAGCTATCGACAGGGGGCTCTCAATGAGCAGTTCTTC; cdr3_aa: CASSYRQGALNEQFF
j_call: TRBJ2-1; v_call: TRBV7-9; d_call: TRBD2; clone_size: -; cdr3_nt: TGTGCCGGCGAAAGACTAGCGGGAGGGAATGAGCAGTTCTTC; cdr3_aa: CAGERLAGGNEQFF
j_call: TRBJ2-7; v_call: TRBV27; d_call: TRBD1; clone_size: -; cdr3_nt: TGTGCCAGCAGTTTCAGGGGGCGATCCTACGAGCAGTACTTC; cdr3_aa: CASSFRGRSYEQYF
j_call: TRBJ1-1; v_call: TRBV27; d_call: TRBD1; clone_size: once; cdr3_nt: TGTGCCAGTCGGGAGGGGACAGCGAACACTGAAGCTTTCTTT; cdr3_aa: CASREGTANTEAFF
j_call: TRBJ2-7; v_call: TRBV9; d_call: TRBD2; clone_size: -; cdr3_nt: TGTGCCAGCAGCGTGACCGGGACTAGCGGCTACGAGCAGTACTTC; cdr3_aa: CASSVTGTSGYEQYF
j_call: TRBJ1-3; v_call: TRBV7-2; d_call: -; clone_size: -; cdr3_nt: TGTGCCAGCAGCTTAACTAGGCCTGGAAACACCATATATTTT; cdr3_aa: CASSLTRPGNTIYF
j_call: TRBJ1-1; v_call: TRBV6-5; d_call: -; clone_size: few; cdr3_nt: TGTGCCAGCAGTTCACCGGGACACCGGGAAGCTTTCTTT; cdr3_aa: CASSSPGHREAFF
j_call: TRBJ2-3; v_call: TRBV7-8; d_call: -; clone_size: -; cdr3_nt: TGTGCCAGCAGCTTAGTGATATCCAGCGGCACAGATACGCAGTATTTT; cdr3_aa: CASSLVISSGTDTQYF